These 10 T cell receptor beta chains were sequenced from one sample in a study of shared T cell receptors in the human thymus. Some clones are missing from TCRdb's copy, which holds only in-frame ones; the method was immunoSEQ multiplex PCR. The repertoire holds roughly 700,000 clones, with 85% to 90% as singletons. The sample was also reused in another study, on human thymus T cells.

The sample consisted of thymocytes. These receptors originate from a boy younger than two with a congenital heart defect.

The V call is TRBV27, the J call TRBJ2-7; 11 nucleotides line up with TRBD2. The germline gives CDR1 MNHEY, CDR2 SMNVEV (reference sequence). With 6 bases clipped from V and 4 bases from J, the junction kept 14 bases outside the gene matches. This CDR3 contains 17 residues. CDR3 residues: CASSPYLAGGQDYEQYF. CDR3 coding DNA: TGTGCCAGCAGCCCGTACCTAGCGGGAGGACAGGATTACGAGCAGTACTTC.

The chain combines TRBV5-4 with TRBJ2-2, with TRBD2 matching 13 bases. J was trimmed by 4 bases and V by 3 bases; bases with no gene match: 9. This CDR3 is 18 amino acids long. Germline assignment: CDR1 SGHNT and CDR2 YYREEE (reference sequence). The CDR3 nucleotides read TGTGCCAGCAGCTCACTAGCGGGAGGGGGCGATGGCACCGGGGAGCTGTTTTTT. This encodes CASSSLAGGGDGTGELFF.

CDR3 sequence (DNA): TGTGCCAGCAGCCATACAGGGGATCAGCCCCAGCATTTT. Encoded protein: CASSHTGDQPQHF. V is TRBV7-2 and J is TRBJ1-5, with TRBD1 matching 7 bases. The junction had 3 bases not matched to a gene; V was cut back by 5 bases and J by 5 bases. The germline CDR1 and CDR2 sequences are SGHTA and FQGNSA. The CDR3 is 13 residues long.

The chain uses TRBV2 and TRBJ1-1; 9 nucleotides match TRBD1. CDR3 length: 17 amino acids. With V trimmed by 6 bases and J by 4 bases, 15 bases remained unmatched. Germline V gives CDR1 SNHLY, CDR2 FYNNEI. The CDR3 sequence: CASSETGGGKGSTEAFF. CDR3 nucleotide sequence: TGTGCCAGCAGCGAGACAGGGGGTGGTAAAGGGAGCACTGAAGCTTTCTTT.

The V call is TRBV7-8, the J call TRBJ1-5; a possible D gene is TRBD1 (6 bases). Looked up from germline, CDR1 is SGHVS and CDR2 is FQNEAQ. The V gene lost 3 bases and the J gene lost 3 bases, with 18 bases spanning the gap. The length of the CDR3 is 17 residues. Here the CDR3 DNA reads TGTGCCAGCAGCTTTACTACGGCGGGGGGCCTCAATCAGCCCCAGCATTTT. It specifies CASSFTTAGGLNQPQHF.

The rearrangement links TRBV27 to TRBJ2-3; no clear D. Trimming pared 5 bases from V and 0 bases from J, leaving 15 bases between. The germline CDR1 and CDR2 sequences are MNHEY and SMNVEV (reference sequence). The CDR3 contains 16 residues. The CDR3 sequence: CASSPRYSLSTDTQYF. CDR3 nucleotides: TGTGCCAGCAGTCCTCGTTACAGTCTTAGCACAGATACGCAGTATTTT.

The J gene is TRBJ2-5, the V gene TRBV6-5; maybe TRBD2 (6 bases). The DNA end is more similar to TRBJ2-7, so the J call may be wrong. Germline V gene sequence: CDR1 MNHEY, CDR2 SVGAGI. This CDR3 spans 15 amino acids. CDR3 residues: CASSYGVADSYEQYF. As DNA, the CDR3 is TGTGCCAGCAGTTACGGGGTAGCGGACTCCTACGAGCAGTACTTC.

The chain is built from TRBV27 and TRBJ2-1; 15 nucleotides align to TRBD2. The CDR3 has 16 amino acids. V shed 2 bases and J 4 bases; nucleotides not matched to a gene: 0. Germline loops: CDR1 MNHEY, CDR2 SMNVEV (reference sequence). The DNA of the CDR3 is TGTGCCAGCAGTTTAGGACTAGCGGGAGGGTACAATGAGCAGTTCTTC. The encoded protein is CASSLGLAGGYNEQFF.

V gene TRBV19 combines with J gene TRBJ2-1; D uncertain. The CDR3 totals 12 residues. Per germline, CDR1 LNHDA and CDR2 SQIVND (reference sequence). The V and J ends lost 3 bases and 7 bases respectively, with 7 bases between them. The CDR3 sequence: CASSIPPNEQFF. In nucleotides, the CDR3 is TGTGCCAGTAGTATCCCTCCTAATGAGCAGTTCTTC.

This chain joins TRBV2 and TRBJ1-5; TRBD1 might be the D (5 bases). The CDR3 runs to 15 residues. The V end was cut by 6 bases, the J end by 7 bases, with 19 bases between. Germline assignment: CDR1 SNHLY and CDR2 FYNNEI. The CDR3 spells CASRRRDYKRQPQHF. The CDR3 DNA sequence: TGTGCCAGCAGGAGGAGGGACTACAAACGCCAGCCCCAGCATTTT.